This T cell receptor beta chain emerged from a study of blood T cell repertoires in COVID-19. Study context: In each case, the material was cDNA or gDNA derived from T cells, B-cell-depleted T cells, or PBMCs.

Participants were aged 18 to 89 years from roughly 25 US areas. The CDR3 sequence is 14 residues long. Trimming pared 6 bases from V and 5 bases from J, leaving 13 bases between. Germline CDR1 is LGHNT and CDR2 is FRNRAP. Study processing details: Amplifying reference gene primers gave estimates of nucleated cell counts. Repertoires were generated with immunoSEQ multiplex PCR, while TCRdb's copy carries only in-frame clones and drops some. The V and J calls and clone size are taken from that table; D and trimming were inferred from the DNA. The sample carries about 140,000 clones, under 85% recorded once.

This clonotype was obtained from a woman younger than 30 who had been exposed to COVID-19. The chain employs TRBV12-5 and TRBJ2-2, with TRBD2 as a possible D gene (5 bases). The sequencing sample was made of PBMCs or T cells enriched from blood (not recorded which). The CDR3 coding sequence is TGTGCTAGTGGCACGGACTTCACTACCGGGGAGCTGTTTTTT. It codes for CASGTDFTTGELFF.